Below, 4 T cell receptor beta chains from the same sample are listed, as sequenced in a study of CDR3 diversity in severe acne. TCRdb re-derived calls from the PCR reads in MiXCR, one entry per CDR3 protein. Of some 84,000 distinct CDR3 sequences in the sample, 45% to 55% were seen once. Sequenced input: blood. All receptors derive from a male donor in good health, serving as a control.

The rearrangement uses TRBV6-1 and TRBJ2-7; TRBD1 agrees at 7 bases. Trimming at V came to 1 base and at J to 6 bases, leaving 9 bases not matched to a gene. The CDR3 has 15 residues. CDR1 is MNHNS and CDR2 is SASEGT in the germline V gene. The DNA of the CDR3 is TGTGCCAGCAGTGAAGTGGTTACAGGGGCCGGCGAGCAGTACTTC. Protein: CASSEVVTGAGEQYF.

The V and J genes are TRBV7-2 and TRBJ1-6; perhaps TRBD1 as D (5 bases). Germline V CDR1 and CDR2: SGHTA, FQGNSA. V was cut by 7 bases and J by 6 bases, with 13 bases left in between. This CDR3 has 14 amino acids. The CDR3 DNA follows: TGTGCCAGCACCCCCTTGACAGCTAATTCACCCCTCCACTTT. Encoded protein: CASTPLTANSPLHF.

The count of this clonotype is one. The gene calls are TRBV25-1 and TRBJ1-2; the D gene is possibly TRBD1 (5 bases). This CDR3 comprises 14 residues. V lost 8 bases and J lost 2, with 15 bases in between. The germline V gene encodes CDR1 MGHDK and CDR2 SYGVNS. The CDR3 bases are TGTGCCAGCGTTGGGGGGTTGAGAAACTATGGCTACACCTTC. This encodes CASVGGLRNYGYTF.

This clonotype was seen more than once but under ten times. The chain combines TRBV5-4 with TRBJ2-5; 7 bases are a match to TRBD1. The CDR3 extends over 16 amino acids. Germline V CDR1 and CDR2: SGHNT, YYREEE (reference sequence). Trimming took 4 bases from V and 0 from J; bases not matched to a gene: 9. In DNA form, the CDR3 reads TGTGCCAGCAGCCCGGGCACGACAGGGAACCAAGAGACCCAGTACTTC. Translating it yields CASSPGTTGNQETQYF.